The 29 T cell receptor beta chains below come from one sample, sequenced in a study of shared clonotypes between healthy human individuals. This table comes from immunoSEQ multiplex PCR, and its TCRdb copy is limited to in-frame clones, with some not included. Of approximately 470,000 clones in the sample, around 73% were seen once. Sequenced sample: PBMCs. The receptor set was obtained from a woman aged 35 to 49 in good health. Some clones in this sample may be carry-over from other donors' samples.

V and J are TRBV27 and TRBJ1-5; a possible D gene is TRBD1 (5 bases). The CDR3 loop spans 16 amino acids. V dropped 6 bases and J dropped 9 bases, with 24 bases sitting between them. The germline CDR1 and CDR2 sequences are MNHEY and SMNVEV (reference sequence). The CDR3 nucleotides are TGTGCCAGCAGCCGAGGAACCCAGGGCCTCGGTTCGCCCCAGCATTTT. It encodes CASSRGTQGLGSPQHF.

This clone has only a few counts. The gene calls are TRBV28 and TRBJ2-1; maybe TRBD1 (5 bases). The CDR3 spans 15 residues. V gave up 1 base and J gave up 4 bases, with 11 bases separating them. In germline, CDR1 is MDHEN, CDR2 SYDVKM. CDR3 sequence (DNA): TGTGCCAGCAGTTTATCGGCAGGGTTATACAATGAGCAGTTCTTC. Translated, it gives CASSLSAGLYNEQFF. The full variable domain, completed using reference TRBV28 and TRBJ2-1, is DVKVTQSSRYLVKRTGEKVFLECVQDMDHENMFWYRQDPGLGLRLIYFSYDVKMKEKGDIPEGYSVSREKKERFSLILESASTNQTSMYLCASSLSAGLYNEQFFGPGTRLTVL.

This chain joins TRBV6-5 and TRBJ1-5; D uncertain. This CDR3 comprises 15 residues. Germline V CDR1 and CDR2: MNHEY, SVGAGI. The V gene lost 8 bases and the J gene lost 4 bases, with 18 bases spanning the gap. Here the CDR3 DNA reads TGTGCCAGCCGTCGAGGCGGAGGCCCAAATCAGCCCCAGCATTTT. It yields the protein CASRRGGGPNQPQHF.

This rearrangement joins TRBV9 to TRBJ2-7; D is undetermined. The CDR3 is made up of 12 amino acids. Germline loops: CDR1 SGDLS, CDR2 YYNGEE. V lost 3 bases and J 2 bases, leaving 6 bases between the germline ends. DNA for the CDR3: TGTGCCAGCAGCGGGTTGACCTACGAGCAGTACTTC. Protein product: CASSGLTYEQYF.

CDR3 protein: CAIRYTGSTDTQYF. The CDR3 coding sequence is TGTGCCATCAGATATACAGGGAGCACAGATACGCAGTATTTT. The chain uses TRBV10-3 and TRBJ2-3, with a weak D call TRBD1 (6 bases). Trimming took 6 bases from V and 0 from J, leaving 10 bases between them. The CDR3 totals 14 residues. Germline CDR1 ENHRY, CDR2 SYGVKD.

The chain uses TRBV9 and TRBJ2-7; tentative D call: TRBD2 (7 bases). Germline-derived CDR1 and CDR2 are SGDLS and YYNGEE. The CDR3 contains 16 residues. Between the trimmed V and J ends, which lost 3 bases and 2 bases, there was a span of 18 bases. The CDR3 spells CASSARGGRTAYEQYF. The CDR3, as DNA: TGTGCCAGCAGCGCGAGGGGGGGTCGGACAGCCTACGAGCAGTACTTC.

The chain carries TRBV5-1 and TRBJ2-7, with 7 bases aligning to TRBD1. This CDR3 has 13 amino acids. CDR1 and CDR2 (germline): SGHRS, YFSETQ. V lost 2 bases and J lost 3; bases outside the gene matches: 2. The CDR3 DNA follows: TGCGCCAGCAGCTTAACAGGGGACTACGAGCAGTACTTC. As protein: CASSLTGDYEQYF. The full variable domain, in which reference TRBV5-1 and TRBJ2-7 provide the parts outside the CDR3, is KAGVTQTPRYLIKTRGQQVTLSCSPISGHRSVSWYQQTPGQGLQFLFEYFSETQRNKGNFPGRFSGRQFSNSRSEMNVSTLELGDSALYLCASSLTGDYEQYFGPGTRLTVT.

The J gene is TRBJ1-3, the V gene TRBV4-2; a weak D match, TRBD1 (5 bases). V was cut by 7 bases and J by 4 bases, with 14 bases left in between. Germline V gives CDR1 LGHNA, CDR2 YNFKEQ. This CDR3 is 14 amino acids long. In nucleotides, the CDR3 is TGTGCCAGCACCCAGGGAACGAGGGGAAACACCATATATTTT. Residues: CASTQGTRGNTIYF.

With respect to this clone: The junction and the germline gene differ at one end; a read error may be behind it. This rearrangement joins TRBV6-1 to TRBJ1-5; unclear D gene. Germline CDR1 is MNHNS and CDR2 is SASEGT. The CDR3 runs to 13 residues. The CDR3 here is CAGSENGNQPQHF. CDR3 coding DNA: TGTGCCGGCAGTGAAAATGGTAATCAGCCCCAGCATTTT.

This clone was counted many times. V usage is TRBV19 and J usage is TRBJ2-3; 9 nucleotides match TRBD2. The CDR3 sequence is 17 residues long. Germline V gene sequence: CDR1 LNHDA, CDR2 SQIVND (reference sequence). V shed 5 bases and J 0 bases; nucleotides not matched to a gene: 9. This CDR3 is CASSPGTSTLSTDTQYF. CDR3 sequence (DNA): TGTGCCAGTAGTCCCGGGACTAGCACCTTAAGCACAGATACGCAGTATTTT.

The chain recombines TRBV5-5 with TRBJ2-7, with D unresolved. The CDR3 length is 15 residues. The germline V gene encodes CDR1 SGHKS and CDR2 YYEKEE (reference sequence). Trimming pared 2 bases from V and 2 bases from J, leaving 14 bases between. Here the CDR3 reads CASSLLLGQAYEQYF. In nucleotides, the CDR3 is TGTGCCAGCAGCTTATTACTTGGGCAGGCCTACGAGCAGTACTTC.

This clone occurred once. The V and J genes are TRBV7-3 and TRBJ2-1; 11 bases are a match to TRBD1. The CDR3 runs to 16 residues. V was clipped by 2 bases and J by 5 bases; unmatched bases: 5. Germline CDR1 SGHTA, CDR2 FQGTGA. The CDR3 DNA reads as TGTGCCAGCAGCTTAGTCGGGACAGGGGGTGACAATGAGCAGTTCTTC. Amino acids: CASSLVGTGGDNEQFF.

The CDR3 protein is CASSLAGAGLRWYEQYF. CDR3 sequence (DNA): TGTGCCAGCAGCTTAGCGGGGGCGGGACTACGGTGGTACGAGCAGTACTTC. The rearrangement links TRBV7-8 to TRBJ2-7; a weak D match, TRBD2 (7 bases). CDR1 and CDR2 (germline): SGHVS, FQNEAQ. The CDR3 is 17 amino acids. V was trimmed by 0 bases and J by 4 bases, leaving 19 bases between them.

CDR3 nucleotide sequence: TGTGCCAGCAGTGAGCCGCTGGAAACTGAAGCTTTCTTT. Its protein is CASSEPLETEAFF. J is TRBJ1-1 and V is TRBV6-1, with D hard to call. Germline CDR1 reads MNHNS; CDR2 reads SASEGT. This CDR3 is 13 amino acids long. V gave up 3 bases and J gave up 5 bases, with 10 bases separating them.

The rearrangement uses TRBV6-1 and TRBJ1-1, with D possibly matching TRBD1 (6 bases). Trimming took 7 bases from V and 4 from J, leaving 16 bases between them. CDR3 length: 14 amino acids. CDR1 is MNHNS, CDR2 SASEGT, per germline. CDR3 amino acids: CASTTSGAGTEAFF. CDR3 DNA: TGTGCCAGCACCACCTCAGGGGCTGGCACTGAAGCTTTCTTT.

This clone has only one observation. The genes are TRBV5-4 and TRBJ2-7; 8 bases align to TRBD2. With 0 bases clipped from V and 3 bases from J, the junction kept 2 bases outside the gene matches. The CDR3 is made up of 14 amino acids. In germline, CDR1 is SGHNT, CDR2 YYREEE (reference sequence). CDR3 DNA sequence: TGTGCCAGCAGCTTGGACCTAGCGGGCTACGAGCAGTACTTC. Protein sequence: CASSLDLAGYEQYF.

This clone appeared many times. The rearrangement links TRBV9 to TRBJ2-2; D is uncertain. The CDR3 extends over 12 amino acids. Germline assignment: CDR1 SGDLS and CDR2 YYNGEE. V shed 6 bases and J shed 7 bases, with 10 bases lying between them. CDR3 protein: CASTLDGGELFF. CDR3 DNA sequence: TGTGCCAGCACCTTGGACGGCGGGGAGCTGTTTTTT.

V gene TRBV5-4 combines with J gene TRBJ1-1; D is possibly TRBD1 (5 bases). CDR3 length: 14 residues. Trimming took off 2 bases at V and 2 bases at J, with 10 bases between the two ends. Germline loops: CDR1 SGHNT, CDR2 YYREEE (reference sequence). The CDR3 region is CASSFSTANTEAFF. CDR3 nucleotides: TGTGCCAGCAGCTTCTCGACAGCTAACACTGAAGCTTTCTTT. Complete variable domain (other parts from reference TRBV5-4 and TRBJ1-1): ETGVTQSPTHLIKTRGQQVTLRCSSQSGHNTVSWYQQALGQGPQFIFQYYREEENGRGNFPPRFSGLQFPNYSSELNVNALELDDSALYLCASSFSTANTEAFFGQGTRLTVV.

As DNA, the CDR3 is TGCGCCAGCAGCCCAGGACTAGCCCGAGATACGCAGTATTTT. It yields the protein CASSPGLARDTQYF. The chain uses TRBV5-1 and TRBJ2-3, with 8 bases identical to TRBD2. The CDR3 has 14 amino acids. CDR1 is SGHRS and CDR2 is YFSETQ in the germline V gene. With 4 bases clipped from V and 5 bases from J, the junction kept 6 bases outside the gene matches.

The chain links TRBV11-2 to TRBJ1-1; D remains unclear. The CDR3 runs 13 residues. Trimming removed 2 bases from V and 7 bases from J, with 11 bases in between. Per the germline V gene, CDR1 is SGHAT and CDR2 is FQNNGV. In nucleotides, the CDR3 is TGTGCCAGCAGCTTAAAAAGTGGCTTTGAAGCTTTCTTT. Protein product: CASSLKSGFEAFF.

This clone was observed many times. This sequence joins TRBV7-9 and TRBJ2-7; 8 bases agree with TRBD1. Germline CDR1 SEHNR, CDR2 FQNEAQ (reference sequence). Losses at the gene ends were 0 bases for V and 3 bases for J; bases not matched to a gene: 7. This CDR3 comprises 16 residues. CDR3 sequence: CASSLARGQVDYEQYF. CDR3 coding DNA: TGTGCCAGCAGCTTAGCGAGGGGACAGGTGGACTACGAGCAGTACTTC.

Comments on this clone: Other nucleotide sequences from this sample produce the same CDR3. The chain combines TRBV5-1 with TRBJ2-7; D is uncertain. The germline V gene has CDR1 SGHRS and CDR2 YFSETQ. CDR3 size: 12 residues. Trimming removed 2 bases from V and 3 bases from J, with 6 bases in between. The chain's CDR3 is CASSLVGYEQYF. CDR3 DNA sequence: TGCGCCAGCAGCTTAGTGGGCTACGAGCAGTACTTC.

The rearrangement uses TRBV4-3 and TRBJ1-4; D call uncertain. CDR3 size: 18 residues. Germline V gene data show CDR1 as LGHNA and CDR2 as YSLEER. Between the trimmed V and J ends, which lost 1 base and 0 bases, there was a span of 15 bases. The CDR3 spells CASSQGRVGVATNEKLFF. The CDR3 DNA sequence: TGCGCCAGCAGCCAAGGAAGGGTTGGGGTGGCAACTAATGAAAAACTGTTTTTT.

The V call is TRBV5-1, the J call TRBJ2-1; 11 nucleotides agree with TRBD2. The CDR3 has 15 residues. Germline loops: CDR1 SGHRS, CDR2 YFSETQ. J gave up 9 bases and V 5 bases, and 10 bases lay outside the gene matches. CDR3 DNA: TGCGCCAGCAGACCCACTAGCGGGAGTGGGCTTGAGCAGTTCTTC. Translating it yields CASRPTSGSGLEQFF.

The rearrangement uses TRBV7-9 and TRBJ1-4; D unclear. Trimming took 1 base from V and 5 from J, leaving 11 bases between them. CDR3 length equals 15 residues. Germline V gene lookup returns CDR1 SEHNR and CDR2 FQNEAQ (reference sequence). CDR3: CASSLGTTENEKLFF. CDR3 nucleotide sequence: TGTGCCAGCAGCTTAGGAACCACCGAAAATGAAAAACTGTTTTTT. Together with reference TRBV7-9 and TRBJ1-4, the CDR3 gives the full variable domain: DTGVSQNPRHKITKRGQNVTFRCDPISEHNRLYWYRQTLGQGPEFLTYFQNEAQLEKSRLLSDRFSAERPKGSFSTLEIQRTEQGDSAMYLCASSLGTTENEKLFFGSGTQLSVL.

The chain is built from TRBV6-1 and TRBJ2-7; 9 nucleotides line up with TRBD2. Germline V CDR1 and CDR2: MNHNS, SASEGT. The CDR3 consists of 15 residues. J lost 3 bases, V lost 1 base, and 4 bases had no gene match. DNA for the CDR3: TGTGCCAGCAGTGAAGTAGCGGGGGAGGGCTACGAGCAGTACTTC. This gives the protein CASSEVAGEGYEQYF.

This clone was seen a handful of times. The chain couples TRBV12-5 to TRBJ2-7; TRBD2 agrees at 10 bases. J lost 4 bases, V lost 9 bases, and 3 bases had no gene match. Germline CDR1 and CDR2: LGHNT and FRNRAP. CDR3 length equals 12 residues. CDR3 sequence (DNA): TGTGCTAGGGGAGCGGGAGGGTACGAGCAGTACTTC. Encoded protein: CARGAGGYEQYF.

In the case of this clone: Distinct nucleotide sequences in the sample also encode this CDR3. The chain links TRBV29-1 to TRBJ2-7; no firm D call. The ends were cut back, 7 bases at V and 0 bases at J, with 10 bases in the middle. CDR3 size: 12 residues. CDR1 is SQVTM and CDR2 is ANQGSEA in the germline V gene. The CDR3 is CSATRSSYEQYF. Written as DNA, the CDR3 is TGCAGCGCAACTCGAAGCTCCTACGAGCAGTACTTC.

The chain is built from TRBV11-3 and TRBJ2-1, with 9 bases aligning to TRBD2. V lost 5 bases, J lost 0 bases, and 17 bases stayed unmatched. The CDR3 extends over 20 amino acids. Germline loops: CDR1 SGHNT, CDR2 YENEEA. The CDR3 loop is CASSLIAGVRIHISYNEQFF. In DNA, the CDR3 is TGTGCCAGCAGCCTCATAGCGGGAGTCCGAATACACATCTCCTACAATGAGCAGTTCTTC. The full variable domain, with the rest looked up from reference TRBV11-3 and TRBJ2-1, is EAGVVQSPRYKIIEKKQPVAFWCNPISGHNTLYWYLQNLGQGPELLIRYENEEAVDDSQLPKDRFSAERLKGVDSTLKIQPAELGDSAVYLCASSLIAGVRIHISYNEQFFGPGTRLTVL.